These 17 T cell receptor beta chains share one sample of origin, sequenced in a study of T cell repertoires in aging, cancer and after chemotherapy. Multiplex touch-down PCR with TRB-A/B primers amplified rearranged V-D-J TRB sequences. Via MiXCR, TCRdb re-called the multiplex PCR reads, giving one row per CDR3 protein. The sample lists about 1,200 distinct CDR3 sequences; more than 25% were seen once. TCR beta rearrangements were amplified from peripheral blood genomic DNA. The sequenced material came from blood. The receptors stem from a human donor with a solid tumor.

V usage is TRBV10-3 and J usage is TRBJ2-3, with a tentative D call TRBD2 (5 bases). Germline values: CDR1 ENHRY, CDR2 SYGVKD. The V end lost 4 bases, the J end lost 0 bases, and 5 bases lay between the germline ends. This CDR3 region has 13 residues. The CDR3 sequence: CAISGGSTDTQYF. CDR3 nucleotide sequence: TGTGCCATCAGTGGCGGGAGCACAGATACGCAGTATTTT.

Only one count was recorded for this clonotype. Given a much more abundant clone one base away, this may be a read error. V gene TRBV12-3 or TRBV12-4 combines with J gene TRBJ2-7; the match to TRBD1 covers 7 bases. The length of the CDR3 is 13 residues. CDR3 nucleotides: TGTGCCAGCAGTAAGGGGGCCGACTACAAGCAGTACTTC. It yields the protein CASSKGADYKQYF.

This clonotype showed up just a few times. The genes are TRBV19 and TRBJ2-7, with TRBD2 matching 11 bases. V dropped 5 bases and J dropped 3; count of bases not matched to a gene: 6. CDR1 and CDR2 from the germline V gene are LNHDA and SQIVND (reference sequence). The CDR3 extends over 15 amino acids. CDR3 DNA sequence: TGTGCCAGTAGTGAAACTAGCGGGAGCGTCTACGAGCAGTACTTC. Translating it yields CASSETSGSVYEQYF.

This clonotype was detected only a few times. The chain combines TRBV12-3 or TRBV12-4 with TRBJ1-5, with TRBD1 matching over 10 bases. J lost 4 bases, V lost 7 bases, and 4 bases had no gene match. This CDR3 is built from 14 residues. The CDR3 reads CASTGQGGNQPQHF. The CDR3 bases are TGTGCCAGCACTGGACAGGGGGGAAATCAGCCCCAGCATTTT.

The V call is TRBV10-3, the J call TRBJ2-7, with TRBD1 identical over 8 bases. CDR3 length: 13 residues. From germline, CDR1 is ENHRY and CDR2 SYGVKD. V was pared by 4 bases and J by 7 bases, with 6 bases of the junction left unmatched. DNA of the CDR3: TGTGCCATCAGTGCTGGGACAGGCGGTGAGCAGTACTTC. Translation gives CAISAGTGGEQYF.

This chain joins TRBV15 and TRBJ1-4; no definite D call. Trimming stripped 3 bases from V and 2 bases from J, with 7 bases between. The CDR3 has 14 amino acids. Germline V gene data show CDR1 as LNHNV and CDR2 as YYDKDF (reference sequence). For the CDR3, the DNA is TGTGCCACCAGCAGGTTGGATACTAATGAAAAACTGTTTTTT. Translating it yields CATSRLDTNEKLFF.

The chain carries TRBV6-5 and TRBJ2-7; possibly TRBD1 for D (5 bases). The CDR3 is 13 amino acids. V was cut by 2 bases and J by 6 bases, with 11 bases left in between. Germline loops: CDR1 MNHEY, CDR2 SVGAGI. CDR3 protein: CASSYQGTSEQYF. In DNA, the CDR3 is TGTGCCAGCAGTTACCAGGGTACGAGCGAGCAGTACTTC.

This clonotype is judged medium-sized. J is TRBJ1-5 and V is TRBV6-6; 9 bases agree with TRBD1. This CDR3 has 17 residues. Germline V CDR1 and CDR2: MNHNY, SVGAGI (reference sequence). Trimming took 0 bases from V and 0 from J; bases not matched to a gene: 3. The CDR3: CASSYSTGGYSNQPQHF. The CDR3, as DNA: TGTGCCAGCAGTTACTCGACAGGGGGATATAGCAATCAGCCCCAGCATTTT.

The chain joins TRBV29-1 to TRBJ2-7; TRBD1 agrees at 11 bases. The junction had 4 bases not matched to a gene; V was cut back by 5 bases and J by 4 bases. The germline CDR1 and CDR2 sequences are SQVTM and ANQGSEA. The CDR3 runs to 13 residues. The CDR3 sequence: CSVSGQGAYEQYF. DNA for the CDR3: TGCAGCGTTTCCGGACAGGGGGCATACGAGCAGTACTTC.

This clonotype is labeled as large. The chain employs TRBV29-1 and TRBJ2-7; possibly TRBD1 or TRBD2 for D (5 bases each). CDR1 SQVTM and CDR2 ANQGSEA come from the germline V gene. With 4 bases removed from V and 7 bases from J, the gap between germline ends came to 14 bases. The CDR3 is 12 residues long. The CDR3 DNA reads as TGCAGCGTTGGGGACGCTGGTGGGGAGCAGTACTTC. This encodes CSVGDAGGEQYF.

This chain uses TRBV20-1 with TRBJ1-2; unclear D gene. Deletions cut 3 bases from V and 6 bases from J, with 8 bases between. Germline V lookup: CDR1 DFQATT, CDR2 SNEGSKA (reference sequence). The CDR3 is made up of 11 amino acids. The DNA for the CDR3 is TGCAGTGCTAGTCTCGGGGATGGCTACACCTTC. Residues: CSASLGDGYTF.

This clonotype appeared a few times. J is TRBJ2-5 and V is TRBV7-9; D is ambiguous. Germline values: CDR1 SEHNR, CDR2 FQNEAQ (reference sequence). This CDR3 has 14 amino acids. Trimming took off 5 bases at V and 5 bases at J, with 15 bases between the two ends. For the CDR3, the DNA is TGTGCCAGCAGCCCATTAACGTTAGGGGAGACCCAGTACTTC. Encoded protein: CASSPLTLGETQYF. Full variable domain (missing parts from reference TRBV7-9 and TRBJ2-5): DTGVSQNPRHKITKRGQNVTFRCDPISEHNRLYWYRQTLGQGPEFLTYFQNEAQLEKSRLLSDRFSAERPKGSFSTLEIQRTEQGDSAMYLCASSPLTLGETQYFGPGTRLLVL.

The gene calls are TRBV20-1 and TRBJ2-5; 7 nucleotides match TRBD1. Germline CDR1 is DFQATT and CDR2 is SNEGSKA (reference sequence). This CDR3 region has 14 residues. Losses at the gene ends were 3 bases for V and 5 bases for J; bases not matched to a gene: 9. CDR3 DNA: TGCAGTGCTAGGGCCCCTACAGGGGTCGAGACCCAGTACTTC. It encodes CSARAPTGVETQYF.

CDR3 region: CASSVGGGRGGEQFF. Here the CDR3 DNA reads TGTGCCAGCAGCGTAGGGGGCGGGAGGGGCGGTGAGCAGTTCTTC. J is TRBJ2-1 and V is TRBV9; 9 bases align to TRBD2. V lost 0 bases and J lost 9; bases outside the gene matches: 7. Germline V gene data show CDR1 as SGDLS and CDR2 as YYNGEE. The CDR3 spans 15 residues.

This clonotype is classed as large. CDR3 coding DNA: TGTGCCAGCACCTTCGAGGGGCCTAATTCACCCCTCCACTTT. Translating gives CASTFEGPNSPLHF. The chain is built from TRBV11-1 and TRBJ1-6; maybe TRBD1 (5 bases). Between the trimmed V and J ends, which lost 7 bases and 6 bases, there was a span of 13 bases. Germline CDR1 reads SGHAT; CDR2 reads FQDESV (reference sequence). There are 14 residues in the CDR3.

The rearrangement links TRBV27 to TRBJ1-1; a weak D match, TRBD1 (5 bases). Trimming removed 5 bases at V and 5 bases at J, with 18 bases between. The CDR3 has 15 amino acids. The germline CDR1 and CDR2 sequences are MNHEY and SMNVEV (reference sequence). CDR3 in amino acids: CASSTTDNLGTEAFF. CDR3 coding DNA: TGTGCCAGCAGTACAACGGACAATCTCGGTACTGAAGCTTTCTTT.

By sample share, this clonotype is large. This rearrangement joins TRBV29-1 to TRBJ2-1; TRBD2 agrees at 7 bases. This CDR3 is 12 amino acids long. Losses at the gene ends were 6 bases for V and 9 bases for J; bases not matched to a gene: 8. Germline V gives CDR1 SQVTM, CDR2 ANQGSEA. Here the CDR3 reads CSVGDGGGEQFF. In DNA, the CDR3 is TGCAGCGTGGGGGATGGGGGGGGTGAGCAGTTCTTC.